These 21 T cell receptor beta chains were all obtained from the same sample, sequenced in a study of cytomegalovirus exposure and HLA in healthy donors. In the PCR, 60 Vbeta and 13 Jbeta primers were used. Using immunoSEQ multiplex PCR, the repertoire was profiled, and TCRdb retains in-frame clones only, with some absent. The sample shows 150,000 to 200,000 clones, around three quarters of them seen only once. Input material: PBMCs. These receptors were collected from a man younger than 45 in good health and CMV-seropositive.

The chain links TRBV2 to TRBJ1-2; D is unresolved. The CDR3 contains 12 residues. V was pared by 7 bases and J by 0 bases, with 6 bases between. Germline assignment: CDR1 SNHLY and CDR2 FYNNEI. The CDR3 protein is CASTETNYGYTF. In DNA, the CDR3 is TGTGCCAGCACAGAAACTAACTATGGCTACACCTTC.

This chain links TRBV5-1 with TRBJ2-7, with D possibly being TRBD1 (6 bases). This CDR3 has 15 residues. V was pared by 2 bases and J by 0 bases, with 12 bases between. Germline loops: CDR1 SGHRS, CDR2 YFSETQ. The CDR3 coding sequence is TGCGCCAGCAGCTTTGGGGGCAAAAGCTCCTACGAGCAGTACTTC. Amino acids: CASSFGGKSSYEQYF.

The rearrangement joins TRBV5-1 to TRBJ2-3; D perhaps matches TRBD1 (6 bases). The ends were cut back, 0 bases at V and 4 bases at J, with 12 bases in the middle. Per germline, CDR1 SGHRS and CDR2 YFSETQ. The length of the CDR3 is 15 residues. As DNA, the CDR3 is TGCGCCAGCAGCTTGGTTGGGGGCATCCCAGATACGCAGTATTTT. This sequence encodes CASSLVGGIPDTQYF.

The J gene is TRBJ1-1, the V gene TRBV5-6; weak D call: TRBD1 (5 bases). Per germline, CDR1 SGHDT and CDR2 YYEEEE. V lost 1 base and J 1 base, leaving 14 bases between the germline ends. The CDR3 loop spans 16 amino acids. The chain's CDR3 is CASSLIGAGKNTEAFF. The CDR3 DNA reads TGTGCCAGCAGCTTGATTGGGGCAGGGAAGAACACTGAAGCTTTCTTT.

The rearrangement uses TRBV10-3 and TRBJ2-7, with a weak D call TRBD1 (6 bases). V gave up 10 bases and J gave up 5 bases, with 21 bases separating them. The CDR3 loop spans 14 amino acids. Germline loops: CDR1 ENHRY, CDR2 SYGVKD. Here the CDR3 reads CATAVWDTHNEQYF. DNA of the CDR3: TGTGCCACGGCGGTGTGGGACACGCATAACGAGCAGTACTTC.

The chain has TRBV7-3 and TRBJ2-5, with 7 bases that match TRBD1. Per germline, CDR1 SGHTA and CDR2 FQGTGA. The CDR3 spans 19 residues. V lost 1 base and J lost 2; bases outside the gene matches: 16. Here the CDR3 reads CASSLKGAGQSIFQETQYF. The CDR3 DNA sequence: TGTGCCAGCAGCTTAAAGGGGGCAGGGCAATCTATTTTTCAAGAGACCCAGTACTTC.

V and J are TRBV21-1 and TRBJ2-3; the table's D call, TRBD2, was not checked against the DNA. TRBV21-1 is an annotated pseudogene. This CDR3 has 14 amino acids. The CDR3 spells CASSLRMGSNTQYF. DNA of the CDR3: TGTGCCAGCAGCTTACGGATGGGGAGTAATACGCAGTATTTT.

This chain joins TRBV9 and TRBJ1-4, with D unresolved. Germline lookup yields CDR1 SGDLS and CDR2 YYNGEE. V was trimmed by 5 bases and J by 4 bases, leaving 6 bases between them. CDR3 size: 12 residues. This CDR3 reads CASSTDNEKLFF. CDR3 sequence (DNA): TGTGCCAGCAGTACAGATAATGAAAAACTGTTTTTT.

The V and J genes are TRBV27 and TRBJ2-7, with 7 positions matching TRBD2. The CDR3 sequence is 16 residues long. The germline V gene encodes CDR1 MNHEY and CDR2 SMNVEV (reference sequence). The trim removed 5 bases at V and 2 bases at J, leaving 12 bases unmatched. The CDR3 DNA reads TGTGCCAGCAGTCCCCGGGGGATCGCGGGGGCCTACGAGCAGTACTTC. It codes for CASSPRGIAGAYEQYF.

The chain links TRBV28 to TRBJ1-1; 9 bases line up with TRBD1. From germline, CDR1 is MDHEN and CDR2 SYDVKM. Trimming took 6 bases from V and 4 from J; bases not matched to a gene: 9. The CDR3 is 15 amino acids. The CDR3 spells CASSMDRGDGTEAFF. Here the CDR3 DNA reads TGTGCCAGCAGCATGGACAGGGGAGATGGCACTGAAGCTTTCTTT. The variable domain in full, completed from reference TRBV28 and TRBJ1-1, reads DVKVTQSSRYLVKRTGEKVFLECVQDMDHENMFWYRQDPGLGLRLIYFSYDVKMKEKGDIPEGYSVSREKKERFSLILESASTNQTSMYLCASSMDRGDGTEAFFGQGTRLTVV.

A few counts support this clone. The V gene is TRBV4-1, the J gene TRBJ2-1; a possible D gene is TRBD2 (6 bases). Germline CDR1 and CDR2: MGHRA and YSYEKL. The CDR3 extends over 16 amino acids. V lost 1 base to trimming and J lost 2 bases, with 12 bases between them. The CDR3 reads CASSQAGGPAYNEQFF. The DNA for the CDR3 is TGCGCCAGCAGCCAAGCCGGGGGACCGGCCTACAATGAGCAGTTCTTC.

The rearrangement links TRBV5-1 to TRBJ1-2, with TRBD1 as a possible D gene (6 bases). The CDR3 length is 15 residues. Per germline, CDR1 SGHRS and CDR2 YFSETQ. The V and J ends lost 0 bases and 3 bases respectively, with 12 bases between them. The CDR3 here is CASSLGGGADYGYTF. The CDR3 DNA is TGCGCCAGCAGCTTGGGCGGGGGCGCAGACTATGGCTACACCTTC.

The V call is TRBV11-1, the J call TRBJ1-2; D gene uncertain. V was shortened by 4 bases and J by 6 bases, with 18 bases between the two germline ends. Germline CDR1 reads SGHAT; CDR2 reads FQDESV (reference sequence). This CDR3 has 15 amino acids. In DNA, the CDR3 is TGTGCCAGCAGCTCCCACCGCGGCGGAACCGATGGCTACACCTTC. Its protein is CASSSHRGGTDGYTF.

The V gene is TRBV9, the J gene TRBJ2-3; 12 positions match TRBD2. Germline CDR1 reads SGDLS; CDR2 reads YYNGEE. The CDR3 runs 15 residues. Trimming took 4 bases from V and 4 from J; bases not matched to a gene: 4. CDR3 region: CASSSRTSGADTQYF. The CDR3 region has the DNA TGTGCCAGCAGCTCTAGGACTAGCGGGGCAGATACGCAGTATTTT. The variable domain in full, with the rest retrieved from reference TRBV9 and TRBJ2-3, is DSGVTQTPKHLITATGQRVTLRCSPRSGDLSVYWYQQSLDQGLQFLIQYYNGEERAKGNILERFSAQQFPDLHSELNLSSLELGDSALYFCASSSRTSGADTQYFGPGTRLTVL.

This sequence joins TRBV30 and TRBJ2-1; D may be TRBD2 (6 bases). This CDR3 spans 14 amino acids. Germline V lookup: CDR1 GTSNPN, CDR2 SVGIG (reference sequence). This CDR3 reads CACPRGYSYNEQFF. CDR3 bases: TGTGCTTGTCCGCGGGGATACTCCTACAATGAGCAGTTCTTC.

The gene calls are TRBV27 and TRBJ1-1; D is ambiguous. The CDR3 length is 14 residues. Per the germline V gene, CDR1 is MNHEY and CDR2 is SMNVEV (reference sequence). V gave up 3 bases and J gave up 2 bases, with 10 bases separating them. CDR3 sequence reads: CASSLPTGNTEAFF. The CDR3 DNA sequence: TGTGCCAGCAGTTTGCCGACGGGAAACACTGAAGCTTTCTTT.

The chain is built from TRBV7-9 and TRBJ1-6, with TRBD1 matching over 12 bases. The CDR3 has 16 residues. CDR1 and CDR2 (germline): SEHNR, FQNEAQ (reference sequence). After removal of 5 bases from V and 4 bases from J, the junction contained 3 bases not matched to a gene. CDR3: CASSGGQGAYNSPLHF. CDR3 in DNA: TGTGCCAGCAGCGGGGGACAGGGGGCGTATAATTCACCCCTCCACTTT.

The CDR3 DNA sequence: TGTGCCAGCAGCCCCTATGAGGGCACAGATACGCAGTATTTT. This gives the protein CASSPYEGTDTQYF. The V gene is TRBV28, the J gene TRBJ2-3, with D uncertain. Trimming stripped 6 bases from V and 1 base from J, with 11 bases between. Germline lookup yields CDR1 MDHEN and CDR2 SYDVKM. This CDR3 region has 14 residues.

This clone has just a few counts. The chain joins TRBV27 to TRBJ2-7, with 9 nucleotides matching TRBD2. The V gene end was trimmed by 7 bases and the J gene end by 5 bases; junction bases not matched to a gene: 15. The CDR3 spans 16 residues. Germline loops: CDR1 MNHEY, CDR2 SMNVEV (reference sequence). The CDR3 here is CASTPLAGSGSDEQYF. The CDR3, as DNA: TGTGCCAGCACCCCACTAGCGGGTTCCGGGTCGGACGAGCAGTACTTC.

The J gene is TRBJ2-1, the V gene TRBV6-5; the match to TRBD1 covers 8 bases. Trimming cost V 5 bases and J 8 bases; bases outside gene matches: 5. This CDR3 has 13 amino acids. Germline assignment: CDR1 MNHEY and CDR2 SVGAGI. The CDR3 DNA follows: TGTGCCAGCAGTCTCGACAGGGGCGATGAGCAGTTCTTC. Translation: CASSLDRGDEQFF.

This clone was seen only a few times. The V gene is TRBV2, the J gene TRBJ2-1, with D possibly TRBD1 on 6 matching bases. In germline, CDR1 is SNHLY, CDR2 FYNNEI. Trimming pared 1 base from V and 3 bases from J, leaving 7 bases between. The CDR3 has 14 residues. The DNA for the CDR3 is TGTGCCAGCAGTGAAGGACAGGTCTACAATGAGCAGTTCTTC. This gives the protein CASSEGQVYNEQFF.